Listed here are 13 T cell receptor beta chains from one sample, sequenced in a study of blood T cells in healthy people across ages. A second PCR of 7 to 11 cycles used a sample-barcoded 5' primer and a J-beta primer mix. TCRdb processed the 5' RACE reads anew with MiXCR; each CDR3 protein has one entry. The sample has approximately 900,000 distinct CDR3 sequences, around 29% seen once; the top ten hold 10% to 13%. This same sample was also taken into another study, of T cells of mothers and their children.

Material: blood. These receptors were collected from a woman between 35 and 50 years old in good health.

The rearrangement joins TRBV7-8 to TRBJ1-5, with 8 bases identical to TRBD1. V was clipped by 3 bases and J by 0 bases; unmatched bases: 4. The CDR3 is 16 amino acids. Germline V gives CDR1 SGHVS, CDR2 FQNEAQ. CDR3 coding DNA: TGTGCCAGCAGCTTTGGGGACAGGAATAGCAATCAGCCCCAGCATTTT. It codes for CASSFGDRNSNQPQHF.

This clonotype was picked up a small number of times. The chain combines TRBV9 with TRBJ2-5; a weak D match, TRBD2 (6 bases). From germline, CDR1 is SGDLS and CDR2 YYNGEE. Trimming shortened V by 0 bases and J by 2 bases, and 8 bases separated the two germline ends. The CDR3 consists of 14 residues. Here the CDR3 DNA reads TGTGCCAGCAGCGTAGAAGGACTACAAGAGACCCAGTACTTC. It codes for CASSVEGLQETQYF.

Ten or more counts support this clonotype. V gene TRBV7-2 combines with J gene TRBJ2-7, with D possibly being TRBD2 (5 bases). Germline CDR1 reads SGHTA; CDR2 reads FQGNSA. The CDR3 has 15 amino acids. V was clipped by 5 bases and J by 2 bases, with 16 bases between them. DNA for the CDR3: TGTGCCAGCAGCAGCGGTCTCCACCGGACCTACGAGCAGTACTTC. Its translation is CASSSGLHRTYEQYF.

This clonotype has at least ten counts. The chain employs TRBV7-2 and TRBJ2-7, with D perhaps matching TRBD2 (5 bases). The V end lost 1 base, the J end lost 7 bases, and 11 bases lay between the germline ends. The CDR3 loop spans 13 amino acids. Germline V gives CDR1 SGHTA, CDR2 FQGNSA. CDR3 DNA sequence: TGTGCCAGCAGCTTAGAGGTATCGGGGGAGCAGTACTTC. Its translation: CASSLEVSGEQYF.

In this sample, this clonotype turned up many times. This sequence joins TRBV6-2 or TRBV6-3 and TRBJ1-2; no clear D. Trimming left V 6 bases short and J 8 bases short, with 10 bases between. The CDR3 spans 11 residues. CDR1 and CDR2 from the germline V gene are MNHEY and SVGEGT. The CDR3 spells CASSPDVGYTF. The CDR3 region has the DNA TGTGCCAGCAGCCCCGATGTGGGCTACACCTTC.

This clonotype was counted at least ten times. The chain employs TRBV20-1 and TRBJ2-5; 11 nucleotides line up with TRBD2. Germline V gene lookup returns CDR1 DFQATT and CDR2 SNEGSKA (reference sequence). J was trimmed by 1 base and V by 6 bases; bases with no gene match: 7. The CDR3 is made up of 15 amino acids. The CDR3 reads CSASGLAGLQETQYF. The CDR3 nucleotides are TGCAGTGCATCCGGACTAGCGGGCCTCCAAGAGACCCAGTACTTC.

The sample holds many counts of this clonotype. CDR3 amino acids: CASRDSVQPQHF. CDR3 sequence (DNA): TGTGCCAGCCGGGACAGCGTGCAGCCCCAGCATTTT. The V call is TRBV12-3 or TRBV12-4, the J call TRBJ1-5; 7 bases fit TRBD1. V shed 8 bases, J shed 7 bases, and the junction held 5 bases outside the gene matches. This CDR3 comprises 12 residues.

This rearrangement joins TRBV20-1 to TRBJ2-3; D possibly uses TRBD1 or TRBD2 (5 bases each). CDR1 is DFQATT, CDR2 SNEGSKA, per germline (reference sequence). CDR3 length: 18 amino acids. Between the trimmed V and J ends, which lost 1 base and 4 bases, there was a span of 24 bases. CDR3 in amino acids: CSARATTRDGAVADTQYF. The CDR3 region has the DNA TGCAGTGCTAGAGCCACTACTCGAGACGGGGCAGTAGCAGATACGCAGTATTTT.

This clonotype was observed many times. V usage is TRBV7-2 and J usage is TRBJ1-5, with D maybe TRBD1 (5 bases). The V end lost 4 bases, the J end lost 3 bases, and 13 bases lay between the germline ends. The germline CDR1 and CDR2 sequences are SGHTA and FQGNSA. The CDR3 runs to 15 residues. The CDR3 DNA reads TGTGCCAGCAGCTGGGACTTCTCCTACAATCAGCCCCAGCATTTT. Protein product: CASSWDFSYNQPQHF.

The gene calls are TRBV29-1 and TRBJ1-1; D gene uncertain. Trimming removed 3 bases from V and 0 bases from J, with 5 bases in between. There are 12 residues in the CDR3. Germline values: CDR1 SQVTM, CDR2 ANQGSEA. CDR3 bases: TGCAGCGTTGAGGGCATGAACACTGAAGCTTTCTTT. It is translated as CSVEGMNTEAFF.

The chain recombines TRBV28 with TRBJ2-7; D is perhaps TRBD2 (6 bases). The CDR3 length is 13 residues. Trimming removed 11 bases at V and 0 bases at J, with 14 bases between. Per germline, CDR1 MDHEN and CDR2 SYDVKM. The CDR3 loop is CARIPGSSYEQYF. The CDR3 nucleotides read TGTGCCCGCATCCCCGGGAGCTCCTACGAGCAGTACTTC.

The chain couples TRBV12-3 or TRBV12-4 to TRBJ1-1, with D hard to call. This CDR3 region has 14 residues. Trimming took 1 base from V and 4 from J, leaving 10 bases between them. The CDR3 DNA reads as TGTGCCAGCAGTTTAGGGTCCGGTGCCACTGAAGCTTTCTTT. Translated: CASSLGSGATEAFF.

The gene calls are TRBV6-2 or TRBV6-3 and TRBJ2-1, with 13 bases lining up with TRBD2. CDR3 length: 16 amino acids. The V and J ends lost 6 bases and 12 bases, in that order; junction bases with no gene match: 14. Germline assignment: CDR1 MNHEY and CDR2 SVGEGT. The CDR3 sequence: CASRSSTSGRYWGQFF. The CDR3, as DNA: TGTGCCAGCAGGTCCTCGACTAGCGGGAGGTATTGGGGGCAGTTCTTC.